Listed below are T cell receptor beta chains from one sample, sequenced in a study of OX40 agonist ivuxolimab in advanced cancers. Sequenced by immunoSEQ multiplex PCR; TCRdb stores in-frame clones only, minus some. Of about 45,000 clones in the sample, about four fifths are singletons; the top ten hold 2% to 2.5%. The source material was CD4+ or CD8+ T cells sorted from blood, sampled in a trial of the OX40 agonist ivuxolimab. The receptors shown here come from an adult with an advanced solid tumor such as melanoma, head and neck, liver or kidney cancer. Both conserved end residues are part of each CDR3. The order of the fields is D gene, J gene, V gene, clone size, CDR3 DNA, CDR3 protein. A D gene is named only where the DNA matches it firmly. The size field is filled for only some rows; it gives once, few, many or a size class.

.	TRBJ2-5	TRBV11-3	.	TGTGCCAGCAGCTTAGGACAGGGAGGGGTAGAGACCCAGTACTTC	CASSLGQGGVETQYF
.	TRBJ1-2	TRBV7-8	.	TGTGCCAGCAGCACGGACAGAAACTATGGCTACACCTTC	CASSTDRNYGYTF
TRBD1	TRBJ1-1	TRBV28	.	TGTGCCAGCAGTTTAATGACAGGGGCCACTGAAGCTTTCTTT	CASSLMTGATEAFF
.	TRBJ2-2	TRBV7-3	.	TGTGCCAGCAGCCACAGGGCCGGGGAGCTGTTTTTT	CASSHRAGELFF
TRBD1	TRBJ2-5	TRBV11-2	once	TGTGCCAGCAGACTGGGACAGAGCGGACAAGAGACCCAGTACTTC	CASRLGQSGQETQYF
.	TRBJ2-2	TRBV10-3	.	TGTGCCATCAGTGCTCACACCGGGGAGCTGTTTTTT	CAISAHTGELFF
.	TRBJ2-7	TRBV29-1	.	TGCAGCGCCAACGGGGTCCGGACCGAGCAGTACTTC	CSANGVRTEQYF
.	TRBJ1-2	TRBV2	.	TGTGCCAGCAGTGAAAGTCTAAGGGGGGCTGTTAACTATGGCTACACCTTC	CASSESLRGAVNYGYTF
.	TRBJ2-5	TRBV28	.	TGTGCCAGCACTGGAAGGGAGACCCAGTACTTC	CASTGRETQYF
.	TRBJ2-1	TRBV11-3	.	TGTGCCAGCAGCTTAGAGGGCGCAGGGGCGTACAATGAGCAGTTCTTC	CASSLEGAGAYNEQFF
TRBD1	TRBJ2-7	TRBV2	.	TGTGCCAGCGCGGGACAGGGGGCCTACGAGCAGTACTTC	CASAGQGAYEQYF
TRBD1	TRBJ1-4	TRBV28	.	TGTGCCAGCAGTTTGGGGACAGGGAGGGAAAAACTGTTTTTT	CASSLGTGREKLFF
.	TRBJ1-2	TRBV6-5	few	TGTGCCAGCAGTCGTGGACGGTCTACCTATGGCTACACCTTC	CASSRGRSTYGYTF
TRBD2	TRBJ2-7	TRBV4-2	.	TGTGCCAGCAGCCAAGACCTGAGCGGCGGCGGGAGTGGGTACGAGCAGTACTTC	CASSQDLSGGGSGYEQYF
TRBD1	TRBJ2-6	TRBV7-7	.	TGTGCTAGCAGCTTATTACCGGGACAGGGAGTTTCTGGGGCCAACGTCCTGACTTTC	CASSLLPGQGVSGANVLTF
.	TRBJ1-4	TRBV2	.	TGTGCCAGCAGGACGGGAACGGGCGAAAAACTGTTTTTT	CASRTGTGEKLFF
.	TRBJ1-5	TRBV6-1	.	TGTGCCAGCAGTGAGTTGATTCAGCCCCAGCATTTT	CASSELIQPQHF
TRBD2	TRBJ2-7	TRBV5-4	.	TGTGCCAGCAGCTTGGTGGGGGGCGGGACTAGCGTAACCTACGAGCAGTACTTC	CASSLVGGGTSVTYEQYF
.	TRBJ2-3	TRBV6-4	.	TGTGCCAGGAATCTTCGTCGACGTAGGCCAGATACGCAGTATTTT	CARNLRRRRPDTQYF
.	TRBJ1-4	TRBV11-2	.	TGTGCCAGCAGCTTAGGCACTCGGGAAAAACTGTTTTTT	CASSLGTREKLFF
.	TRBJ2-3	TRBV11-3	.	TGTGCCAGCAGCCTGGGGACTGGCGATACGCAGTATTTT	CASSLGTGDTQYF